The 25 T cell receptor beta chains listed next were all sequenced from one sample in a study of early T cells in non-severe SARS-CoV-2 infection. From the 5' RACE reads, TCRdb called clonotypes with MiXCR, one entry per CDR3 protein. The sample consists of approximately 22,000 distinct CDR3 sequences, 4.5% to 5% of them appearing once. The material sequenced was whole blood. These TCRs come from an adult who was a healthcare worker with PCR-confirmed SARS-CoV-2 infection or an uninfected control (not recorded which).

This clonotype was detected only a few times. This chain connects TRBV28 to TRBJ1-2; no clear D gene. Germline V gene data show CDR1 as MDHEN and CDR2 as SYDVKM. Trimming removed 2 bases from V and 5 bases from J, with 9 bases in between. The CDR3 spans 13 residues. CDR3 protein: CASSLKKHYGYTF. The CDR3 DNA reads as TGTGCCAGCAGTTTAAAGAAACATTATGGCTACACCTTC.

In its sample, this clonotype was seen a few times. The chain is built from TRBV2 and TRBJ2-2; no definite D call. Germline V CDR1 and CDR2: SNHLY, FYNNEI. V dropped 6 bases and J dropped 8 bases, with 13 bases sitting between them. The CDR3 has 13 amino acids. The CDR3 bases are TGTGCCAGCAGGGCAGGAGTTCTGGGGGAGCTGTTTTTT. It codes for CASRAGVLGELFF.

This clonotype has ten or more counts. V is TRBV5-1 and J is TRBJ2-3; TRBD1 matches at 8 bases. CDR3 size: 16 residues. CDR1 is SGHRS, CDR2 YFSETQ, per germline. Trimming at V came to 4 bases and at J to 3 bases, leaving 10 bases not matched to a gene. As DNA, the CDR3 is TGCGCCAGCAGCAACCCCGGACAGGGCTTTACAGATACGCAGTATTTT. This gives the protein CASSNPGQGFTDTQYF.

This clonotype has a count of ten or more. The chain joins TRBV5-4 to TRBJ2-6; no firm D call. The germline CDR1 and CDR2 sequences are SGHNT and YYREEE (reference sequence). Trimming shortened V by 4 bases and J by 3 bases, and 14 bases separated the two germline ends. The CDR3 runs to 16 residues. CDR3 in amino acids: CASSLQTPGGANVLTF. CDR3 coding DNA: TGTGCCAGCAGCCTACAGACACCCGGTGGGGCCAACGTCCTGACTTTC.

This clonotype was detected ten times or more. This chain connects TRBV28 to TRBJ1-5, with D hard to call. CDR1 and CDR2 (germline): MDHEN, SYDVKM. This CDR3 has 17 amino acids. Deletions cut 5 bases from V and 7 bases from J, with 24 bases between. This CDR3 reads CASSPPHRVRRAQPQHF. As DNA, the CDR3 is TGTGCCAGCAGTCCACCTCACCGGGTGAGAAGGGCCCAGCCCCAGCATTTT.

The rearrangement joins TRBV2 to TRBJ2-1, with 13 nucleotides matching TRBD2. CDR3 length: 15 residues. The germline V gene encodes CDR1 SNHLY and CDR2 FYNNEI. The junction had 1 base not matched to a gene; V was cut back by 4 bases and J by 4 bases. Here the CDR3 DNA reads TGTGCCAGCAGTGGGGGACTAGCGGGATACAATGAGCAGTTCTTC. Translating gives CASSGGLAGYNEQFF.

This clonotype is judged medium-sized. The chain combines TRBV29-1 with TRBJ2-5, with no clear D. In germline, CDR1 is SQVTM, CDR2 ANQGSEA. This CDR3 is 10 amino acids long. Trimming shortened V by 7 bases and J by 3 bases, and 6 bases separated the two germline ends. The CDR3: CSAREETQYF. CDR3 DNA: TGCAGCGCCCGCGAAGAGACCCAGTACTTC.

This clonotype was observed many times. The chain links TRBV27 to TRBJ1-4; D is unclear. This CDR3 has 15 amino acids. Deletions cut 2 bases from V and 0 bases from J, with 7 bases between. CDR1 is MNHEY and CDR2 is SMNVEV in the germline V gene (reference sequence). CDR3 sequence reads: CASSLTSATNEKLFF. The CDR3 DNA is TGTGCCAGCAGTTTAACCAGTGCAACTAATGAAAAACTGTTTTTT.

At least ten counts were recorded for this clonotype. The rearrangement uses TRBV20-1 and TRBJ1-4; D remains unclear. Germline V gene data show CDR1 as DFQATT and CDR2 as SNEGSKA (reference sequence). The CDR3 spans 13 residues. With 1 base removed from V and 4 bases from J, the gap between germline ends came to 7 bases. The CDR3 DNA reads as TGCAGTGCTAGAGCTGGCCTTAATGAAAAACTGTTTTTT. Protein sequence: CSARAGLNEKLFF.

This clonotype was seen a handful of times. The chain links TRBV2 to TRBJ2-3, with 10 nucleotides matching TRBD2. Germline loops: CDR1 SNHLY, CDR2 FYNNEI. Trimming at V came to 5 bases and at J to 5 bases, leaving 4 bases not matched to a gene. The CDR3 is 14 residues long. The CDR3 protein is CASSIVAGGDTQYF. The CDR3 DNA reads TGTGCCAGCAGTATCGTAGCGGGGGGAGATACGCAGTATTTT.

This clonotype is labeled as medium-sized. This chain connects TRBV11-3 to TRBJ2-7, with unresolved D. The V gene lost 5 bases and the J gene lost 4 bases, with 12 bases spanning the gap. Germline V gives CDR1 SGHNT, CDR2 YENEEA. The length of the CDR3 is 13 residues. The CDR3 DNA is TGTGCCAGCAGCCCTCCCCCCGAGTACGAGCAGTACTTC. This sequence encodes CASSPPPEYEQYF. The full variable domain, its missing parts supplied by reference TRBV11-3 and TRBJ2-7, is EAGVVQSPRYKIIEKKQPVAFWCNPISGHNTLYWYLQNLGQGPELLIRYENEEAVDDSQLPKDRFSAERLKGVDSTLKIQPAELGDSAVYLCASSPPPEYEQYFGPGTRLTVT.

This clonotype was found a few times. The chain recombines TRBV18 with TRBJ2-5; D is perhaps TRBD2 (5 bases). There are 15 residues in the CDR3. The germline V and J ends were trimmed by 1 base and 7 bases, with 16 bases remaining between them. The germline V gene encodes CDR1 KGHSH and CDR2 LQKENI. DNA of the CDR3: TGTGCCAGCTCACCACAAGGACTCCCAAGAGGGACCCAGTACTTC. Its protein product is CASSPQGLPRGTQYF.

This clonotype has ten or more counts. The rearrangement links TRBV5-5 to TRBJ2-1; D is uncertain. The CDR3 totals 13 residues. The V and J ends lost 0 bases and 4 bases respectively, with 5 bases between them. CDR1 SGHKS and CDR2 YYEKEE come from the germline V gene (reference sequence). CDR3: CASSLVRYNEQFF. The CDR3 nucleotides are TGTGCCAGCAGCTTGGTCAGGTACAATGAGCAGTTCTTC.

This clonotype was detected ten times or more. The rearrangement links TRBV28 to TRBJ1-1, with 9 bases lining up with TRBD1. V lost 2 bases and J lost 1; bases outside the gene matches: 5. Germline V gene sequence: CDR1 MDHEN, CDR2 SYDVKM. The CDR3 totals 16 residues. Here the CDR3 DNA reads TGTGCCAGCAGTTTACTAAGGGACAGGGCGAACACTGAAGCTTTCTTT. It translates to CASSLLRDRANTEAFF.

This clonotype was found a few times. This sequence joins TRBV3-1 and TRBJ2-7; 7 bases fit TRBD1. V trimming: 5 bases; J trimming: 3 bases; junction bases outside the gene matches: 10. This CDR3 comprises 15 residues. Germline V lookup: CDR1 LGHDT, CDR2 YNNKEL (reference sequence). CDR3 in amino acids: CASSEKDRMVYEQYF. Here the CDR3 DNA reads TGTGCCAGCAGCGAGAAGGACAGGATGGTCTACGAGCAGTACTTC.

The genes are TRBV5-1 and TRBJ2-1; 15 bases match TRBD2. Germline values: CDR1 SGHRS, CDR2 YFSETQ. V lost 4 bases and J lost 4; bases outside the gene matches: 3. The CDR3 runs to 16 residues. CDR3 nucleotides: TGCGCCAGCAGCCCGGGACTAGCGGGAGGTTACAATGAGCAGTTCTTC. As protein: CASSPGLAGGYNEQFF.

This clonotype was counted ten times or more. CDR3 residues: CASSPRTSGNEQYF. The CDR3 nucleotides are TGTGCCAGCAGTCCAAGGACTAGCGGGAACGAGCAGTACTTC. The chain joins TRBV27 to TRBJ2-7; 12 bases match TRBD2. The CDR3 has 14 residues. The ends lost 5 bases at V and 5 bases at J; junction bases unmatched: 4. From germline, CDR1 is MNHEY and CDR2 SMNVEV (reference sequence).

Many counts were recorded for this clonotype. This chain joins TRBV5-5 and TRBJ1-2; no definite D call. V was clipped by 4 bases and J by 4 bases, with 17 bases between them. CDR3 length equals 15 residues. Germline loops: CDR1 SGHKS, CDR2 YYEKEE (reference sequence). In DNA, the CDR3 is TGTGCCAGCAGCCAGACGGTTCCGGGCGGCTATGGCTACACCTTC. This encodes CASSQTVPGGYGYTF.

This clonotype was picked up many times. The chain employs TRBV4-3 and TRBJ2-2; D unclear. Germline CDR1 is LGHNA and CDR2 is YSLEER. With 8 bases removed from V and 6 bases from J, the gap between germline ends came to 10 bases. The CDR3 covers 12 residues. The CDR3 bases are TGCGCCAGCGGAAGGGTTGCCGGGGAGCTGTTTTTT. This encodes CASGRVAGELFF.

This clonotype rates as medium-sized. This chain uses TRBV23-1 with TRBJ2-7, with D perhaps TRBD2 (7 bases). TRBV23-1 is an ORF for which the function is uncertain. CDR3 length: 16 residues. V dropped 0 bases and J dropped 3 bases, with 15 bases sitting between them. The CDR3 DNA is TGCGCCAGCAGTCAATCGGGGAGGGGGGAAAACTACGAGCAGTACTTC. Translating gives CASSQSGRGENYEQYF.

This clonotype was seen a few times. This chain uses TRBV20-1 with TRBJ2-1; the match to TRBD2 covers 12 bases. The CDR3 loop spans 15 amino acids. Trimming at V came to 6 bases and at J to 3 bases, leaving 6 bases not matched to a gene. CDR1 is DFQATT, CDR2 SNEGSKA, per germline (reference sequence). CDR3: CSATGLAGNYNEQFF. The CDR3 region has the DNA TGCAGTGCCACGGGACTAGCGGGCAACTACAATGAGCAGTTCTTC.

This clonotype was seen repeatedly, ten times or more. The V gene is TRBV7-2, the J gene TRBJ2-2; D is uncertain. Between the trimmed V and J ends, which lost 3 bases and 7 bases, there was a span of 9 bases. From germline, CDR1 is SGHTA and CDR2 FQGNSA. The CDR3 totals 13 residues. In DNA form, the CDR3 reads TGTGCCAGCAGCTTCTACCTTAGCGGGGAGCTGTTTTTT. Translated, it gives CASSFYLSGELFF.

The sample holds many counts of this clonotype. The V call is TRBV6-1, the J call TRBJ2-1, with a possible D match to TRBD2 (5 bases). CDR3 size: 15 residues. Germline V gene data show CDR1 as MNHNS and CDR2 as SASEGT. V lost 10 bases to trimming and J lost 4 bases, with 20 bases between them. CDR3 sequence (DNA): TGTGCCATACAATCGGGAAAGTGGGTATACAATGAGCAGTTCTTC. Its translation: CAIQSGKWVYNEQFF.

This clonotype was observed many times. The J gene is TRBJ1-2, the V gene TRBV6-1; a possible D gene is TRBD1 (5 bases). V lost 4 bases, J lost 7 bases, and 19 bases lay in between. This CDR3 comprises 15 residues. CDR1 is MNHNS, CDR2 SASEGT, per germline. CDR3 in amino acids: CASSGAGYDPRGYTF. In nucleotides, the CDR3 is TGTGCCAGCAGTGGGGCAGGGTATGATCCGCGTGGCTACACCTTC.

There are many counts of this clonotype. The chain's CDR3 is CASSLTAGKSPLHF. CDR3 nucleotide sequence: TGTGCCAGCAGCTTAACCGCAGGGAAGTCACCCCTCCACTTT. The rearrangement links TRBV7-3 to TRBJ1-6; TRBD1 might be the D (5 bases). V was pared by 0 bases and J by 10 bases, with 10 bases between. CDR3 length: 14 residues. Germline loops: CDR1 SGHTA, CDR2 FQGTGA.